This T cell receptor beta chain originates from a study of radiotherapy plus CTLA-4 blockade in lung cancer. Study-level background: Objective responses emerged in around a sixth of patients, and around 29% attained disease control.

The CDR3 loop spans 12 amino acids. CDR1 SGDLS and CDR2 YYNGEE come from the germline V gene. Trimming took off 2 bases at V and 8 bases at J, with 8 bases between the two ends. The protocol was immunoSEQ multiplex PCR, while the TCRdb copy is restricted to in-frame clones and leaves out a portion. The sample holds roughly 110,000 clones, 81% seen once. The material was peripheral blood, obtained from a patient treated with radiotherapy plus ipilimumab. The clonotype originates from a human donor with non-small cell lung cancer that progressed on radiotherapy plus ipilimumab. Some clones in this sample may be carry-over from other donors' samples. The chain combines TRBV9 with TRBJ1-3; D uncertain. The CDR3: CASSVDGDTIYF. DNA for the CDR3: TGTGCCAGCAGCGTGGACGGAGACACCATATATTTT.